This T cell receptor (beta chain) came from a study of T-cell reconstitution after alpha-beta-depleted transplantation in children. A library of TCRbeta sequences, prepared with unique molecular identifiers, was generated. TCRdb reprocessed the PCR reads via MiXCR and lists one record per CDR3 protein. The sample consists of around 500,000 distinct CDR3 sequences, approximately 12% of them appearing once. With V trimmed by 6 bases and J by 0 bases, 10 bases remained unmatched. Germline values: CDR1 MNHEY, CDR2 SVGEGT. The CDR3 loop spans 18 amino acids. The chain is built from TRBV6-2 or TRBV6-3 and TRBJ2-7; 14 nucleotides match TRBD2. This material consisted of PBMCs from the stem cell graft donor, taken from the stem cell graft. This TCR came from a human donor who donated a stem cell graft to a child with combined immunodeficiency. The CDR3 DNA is TGTGCCAGCAGAGCTCCGGGACTAGCGGGAGTTTACTCCTACGAGCAGTACTTC. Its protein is CASRAPGLAGVYSYEQYF.